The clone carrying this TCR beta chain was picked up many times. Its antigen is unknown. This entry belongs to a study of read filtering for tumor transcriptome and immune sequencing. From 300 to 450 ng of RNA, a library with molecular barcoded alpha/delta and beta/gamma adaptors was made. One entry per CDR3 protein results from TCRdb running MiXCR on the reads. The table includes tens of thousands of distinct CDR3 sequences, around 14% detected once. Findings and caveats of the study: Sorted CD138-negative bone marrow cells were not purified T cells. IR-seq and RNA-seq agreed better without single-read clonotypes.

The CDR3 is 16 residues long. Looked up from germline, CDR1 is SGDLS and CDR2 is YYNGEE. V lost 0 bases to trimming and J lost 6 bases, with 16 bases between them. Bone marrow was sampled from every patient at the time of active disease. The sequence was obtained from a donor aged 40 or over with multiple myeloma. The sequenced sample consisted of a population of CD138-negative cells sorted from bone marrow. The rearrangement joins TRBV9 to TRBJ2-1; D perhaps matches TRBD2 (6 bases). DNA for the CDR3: TGTGCCAGCAGCGTAGGATCCGGGAGAAACCTCAATGAGCAGTTCTTC. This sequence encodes CASSVGSGRNLNEQFF.